These 27 T cell receptor beta chains were all obtained from the same sample, sequenced in a study of blood T cell repertoires in COVID-19. The repertoire was sequenced with immunoSEQ multiplex PCR; TCRdb's copy has only in-frame clones and lacks some. The sample lists about 200,000 clones; roughly four fifths were seen once. Sequenced input: peripheral blood. The receptors originated from a woman aged 50 to 60 with active or convalescent COVID-19.

The genes are TRBV3-1 (or the pseudogene TRBV3-2) and TRBJ2-1; D is unclear. V lost 4 bases, J lost 7 bases, and 11 bases lay in between. Germline CDR1 and CDR2: LGHDT and YNNKEL (reference sequence). The CDR3 contains 13 residues. Here the CDR3 reads CASSPILVNEQFF. The CDR3 nucleotides read TGTGCCAGCAGCCCAATACTTGTAAATGAGCAGTTCTTC.

The chain carries TRBV6-7 and TRBJ1-2, with 8 positions matching TRBD1. TRBV6-7 carries the ORF label, with uncertain function. CDR3 length: 14 residues. Trimming cost V 2 bases and J 5 bases; bases outside gene matches: 4. CDR3 sequence (DNA): TGTGCCAGCAGTTACGGACAGGGCCCGTATGGCTACACCTTC. It encodes CASSYGQGPYGYTF.

The V gene is TRBV6-6, the J gene TRBJ2-3; D remains unclear. The V and J ends lost 2 bases and 6 bases respectively, with 9 bases between them. Germline lookup yields CDR1 MNHNY and CDR2 SVGAGI (reference sequence). This CDR3 has 13 residues. CDR3 amino acids: CASSYTNTDTQYF. The CDR3, as DNA: TGTGCCAGCAGTTACACCAACACGGATACGCAGTATTTT.

V and J are TRBV21-1 and TRBJ2-1; the listed D gene, TRBD1, was not tested against the DNA. TRBV21-1 counts as a pseudogene. This CDR3 has 15 residues. The CDR3 nucleotides read TGTGCCAGCACCGCACCGGGACAGGGAGACGATGAGCAGTTCTTC. This encodes CASTAPGQGDDEQFF.

The chain carries TRBV28 and TRBJ1-5; 11 nucleotides match TRBD1. Losses at the gene ends were 5 bases for V and 2 bases for J; bases not matched to a gene: 8. The CDR3 runs to 17 residues. Germline CDR1 MDHEN, CDR2 SYDVKM. As DNA, the CDR3 is TGTGCCAGCAGTGTACCGGGACAGGGGGTTGGCAATCAGCCCCAGCATTTT. As protein: CASSVPGQGVGNQPQHF.

The chain carries TRBV2 and TRBJ1-6, with D unclear. The CDR3 runs to 13 residues. Germline V gene data show CDR1 as SNHLY and CDR2 as FYNNEI. Between the trimmed V and J ends, which lost 6 bases and 8 bases, there was a span of 11 bases. CDR3 region: CASRASRDSPLHF. The CDR3, as DNA: TGTGCCAGCAGGGCCAGTCGGGATTCACCCCTCCACTTT. Full variable domain (missing parts from reference TRBV2 and TRBJ1-6): EPEVTQTPSHQVTQMGQEVILRCVPISNHLYFYWYRQILGQKVEFLVSFYNNEISEKSEIFDDQFSVERPDGSNFTLKIRSTKLEDSAMYFCASRASRDSPLHFGNGTRLTVT.

J is TRBJ2-2 and V is TRBV18, with a weak D call TRBD1 (6 bases). V lost 3 bases, J lost 6 bases, and 23 bases lay in between. Germline loops: CDR1 KGHSH, CDR2 LQKENI. This CDR3 region has 18 residues. The CDR3 is CASSPGWTVPVVPGELFF. The CDR3, as DNA: TGTGCCAGCTCACCGGGTTGGACAGTTCCTGTCGTTCCCGGGGAGCTGTTTTTT.

V gene TRBV6-5 combines with J gene TRBJ1-1; 7 nucleotides align to TRBD1. This CDR3 is built from 13 residues. The germline V gene has CDR1 MNHEY and CDR2 SVGAGI. V was pared by 4 bases and J by 4 bases, with 3 bases of the junction left unmatched. The CDR3: CASSFQGGTEAFF. CDR3 nucleotide sequence: TGTGCCAGCAGTTTCCAGGGGGGCACTGAAGCTTTCTTT.

The rearrangement uses TRBV5-5 and TRBJ1-2, with TRBD1 matching 7 bases. Looked up from germline, CDR1 is SGHKS and CDR2 is YYEKEE (reference sequence). J gave up 1 base and V 4 bases, and 7 bases lay outside the gene matches. The CDR3 length is 15 residues. The CDR3 coding sequence is TGTGCCAGCAGCCCCCTGACAGGGCTTAACTATGGCTACACCTTC. It yields the protein CASSPLTGLNYGYTF.

This sequence joins TRBV2 and TRBJ2-3; possibly TRBD1 for D (6 bases). V lost 5 bases to trimming and J lost 0 bases, with 9 bases between them. In germline, CDR1 is SNHLY, CDR2 FYNNEI. This CDR3 has 14 residues. In DNA form, the CDR3 reads TGTGCCAGCAGTATTGGACAGAGCACAGATACGCAGTATTTT. It is translated as CASSIGQSTDTQYF.

V usage is TRBV19 and J usage is TRBJ2-2; no firm D call. The CDR3 consists of 17 residues. V lost 3 bases and J 2 bases, leaving 16 bases between the germline ends. Germline CDR1 reads LNHDA; CDR2 reads SQIVND (reference sequence). As DNA, the CDR3 is TGTGCCAGTAGTATGGCCCCCAGGCAATATAACACCGGGGAGCTGTTTTTT. Translation gives CASSMAPRQYNTGELFF.

The chain combines TRBV28 with TRBJ1-3, with D unresolved. Deletions cut 8 bases from V and 1 base from J, with 6 bases between. CDR1 and CDR2 from the germline V gene are MDHEN and SYDVKM. The length of the CDR3 is 12 residues. The CDR3 nucleotides read TGTGCCAGCTACAGTTCTGGAAACACCATATATTTT. Protein: CASYSSGNTIYF.

This sequence joins TRBV5-1 and TRBJ1-4; 11 bases are shared with TRBD1. This CDR3 comprises 14 residues. The junction had 7 bases not matched to a gene; V was cut back by 3 bases and J by 12 bases. Germline CDR1 and CDR2: SGHRS and YFSETQ. As DNA, the CDR3 is TGCGCCAGCAGCTCCGGGACAGGGGGTTTACAACTGTTTTTT. Amino acids: CASSSGTGGLQLFF.

The rearrangement uses TRBV6-5 and TRBJ2-3, with D possibly matching TRBD2 (5 bases). Germline lookup yields CDR1 MNHEY and CDR2 SVGAGI. The CDR3 is 15 amino acids. The ends were cut back, 4 bases at V and 8 bases at J, with 19 bases in the middle. The DNA of the CDR3 is TGTGCCAGCAGTTTGATCGGAGATCTACGGGGTACGCAGTATTTT. Translated: CASSLIGDLRGTQYF.

This chain connects TRBV27 to TRBJ2-1, with 9 bases lining up with TRBD1. The V gene end was trimmed by 6 bases and the J gene end by 3 bases; junction bases not matched to a gene: 9. This CDR3 is 16 amino acids long. The germline V gene has CDR1 MNHEY and CDR2 SMNVEV (reference sequence). The CDR3 DNA reads as TGTGCCAGCAGACCGGACAGGGGCTTTGGCTACAATGAGCAGTTCTTC. Protein product: CASRPDRGFGYNEQFF.

This clone was found once. The rearrangement joins TRBV7-3 to TRBJ2-1, with 12 nucleotides matching TRBD2. CDR1 and CDR2 (germline): SGHTA, FQGTGA. The CDR3 runs to 19 residues. V shed 1 base and J 3 bases; nucleotides not matched to a gene: 10. As DNA, the CDR3 is TGTGCCAGCAGCTTAAGGCCGGGGGGACTAGCGGGTTACTACAATGAGCAGTTCTTC. Its protein product is CASSLRPGGLAGYYNEQFF.

The V call is TRBV10-3, the J call TRBJ2-1; TRBD1 matches at 9 bases. This CDR3 region has 16 residues. V dropped 3 bases and J dropped 8; count of bases not matched to a gene: 11. CDR1 is ENHRY, CDR2 SYGVKD, per germline. The CDR3 protein is CAISDHAGTGSDEQFF. As DNA, the CDR3 is TGTGCCATCAGTGACCACGCCGGGACAGGGTCCGATGAGCAGTTCTTC.

The chain couples TRBV30 to TRBJ2-1, with 12 bases fitting TRBD2. Germline CDR1 is GTSNPN and CDR2 is SVGIG (reference sequence). Germline trimming cut 0 bases from V and 7 bases from J; bases unmatched to any gene: 10. This CDR3 has 17 amino acids. CDR3: CAWSVFLTSGSLNEQFF. The CDR3 DNA reads as TGTGCCTGGAGTGTGTTCTTGACTAGCGGGAGTTTAAATGAGCAGTTCTTC.

The genes are TRBV11-3 and TRBJ2-3; 9 bases fit TRBD1. The CDR3 covers 15 residues. Looked up from germline, CDR1 is SGHNT and CDR2 is YENEEA. Germline trimming cut 5 bases from V and 2 bases from J; bases unmatched to any gene: 5. The CDR3, as DNA: TGTGCCAGCAGCCCCGGGACAGGGACCACAGATACGCAGTATTTT. It yields the protein CASSPGTGTTDTQYF. Complete variable domain (other parts from reference TRBV11-3 and TRBJ2-3): EAGVVQSPRYKIIEKKQPVAFWCNPISGHNTLYWYLQNLGQGPELLIRYENEEAVDDSQLPKDRFSAERLKGVDSTLKIQPAELGDSAVYLCASSPGTGTTDTQYFGPGTRLTVL.

The CDR3 here is CASGLQGARKGTEAFF. The CDR3 nucleotides are TGTGCCAGCGGGCTCCAGGGGGCGCGAAAGGGCACTGAAGCTTTCTTT. The gene calls are TRBV28 and TRBJ1-1, with TRBD1 matching 8 bases. The V segment lost 8 bases and the J segment 4 bases; nucleotides outside the gene matches: 15. This CDR3 is 16 amino acids long. Germline lookup yields CDR1 MDHEN and CDR2 SYDVKM.

This clone was observed once. This chain joins TRBV4-1 and TRBJ1-4; no firm D call. Trimming removed 10 bases at V and 5 bases at J, with 17 bases between. This CDR3 region has 14 residues. Per germline, CDR1 MGHRA and CDR2 YSYEKL. CDR3 loop: CATSSRGENEKLFF. CDR3 in DNA: TGCGCCACCTCGTCACGAGGAGAGAATGAAAAACTGTTTTTT.

The CDR3 nucleotides are TGTGCCAGCAGTTTAGCGGGACAGGGGAAAAAAAGGGGCTACACCTTC. This translates into CASSLAGQGKKRGYTF. V is TRBV28 and J is TRBJ1-2, with 10 positions matching TRBD1. Germline V gene sequence: CDR1 MDHEN, CDR2 SYDVKM. V gave up 2 bases and J gave up 8 bases; unmatched junction bases: 11. This CDR3 spans 16 amino acids.

The genes are TRBV6-5 and TRBJ1-5, with 7 positions matching TRBD1. Germline CDR1 and CDR2: MNHEY and SVGAGI. The CDR3 spans 15 residues. V was clipped by 6 bases and J by 3 bases; unmatched bases: 8. In nucleotides, the CDR3 is TGTGCCAGCAGAGGTCGGGACAGCTTCAATCAGCCCCAGCATTTT. Protein product: CASRGRDSFNQPQHF.

The J gene is TRBJ2-3, the V gene TRBV19; a weak D match, TRBD1 (5 bases). Trimming pared 5 bases from V and 0 bases from J, leaving 15 bases between. The CDR3 loop spans 16 amino acids. CDR1 LNHDA and CDR2 SQIVND come from the germline V gene (reference sequence). CDR3 bases: TGTGCCAGTAGTGTCTCGACAGCTACTAGCACAGATACGCAGTATTTT. Translated: CASSVSTATSTDTQYF.

This clone was detected only a few times. The chain links TRBV5-4 to TRBJ1-2; 7 nucleotides agree with TRBD1. The germline V gene has CDR1 SGHNT and CDR2 YYREEE (reference sequence). The J segment lost 3 bases and the V segment lost 4 bases, leaving 9 bases of the junction unmatched. This CDR3 has 15 amino acids. The CDR3 DNA reads as TGTGCCAGCAGCCTCGGACAGGAGTCCTACTATGGCTACACCTTC. Translating gives CASSLGQESYYGYTF. The full variable domain, in which reference TRBV5-4 and TRBJ1-2 provide the parts outside the CDR3, is ETGVTQSPTHLIKTRGQQVTLRCSSQSGHNTVSWYQQALGQGPQFIFQYYREEENGRGNFPPRFSGLQFPNYSSELNVNALELDDSALYLCASSLGQESYYGYTFGSGTRLTVV.

The chain links TRBV7-6 to TRBJ1-6; D uncertain. Trimming removed 1 base at V and 0 bases at J, with 7 bases between. In germline, CDR1 is SGHVS, CDR2 FNYEAQ. The CDR3 sequence is 16 residues long. The CDR3, as DNA: TGTGCCAGCAGCTTAGATCAGGTCTCCTATAATTCACCCCTCCACTTT. It yields the protein CASSLDQVSYNSPLHF.

CDR3 sequence: CSVVPGGETQYF. The DNA for the CDR3 is TGCAGCGTTGTACCAGGGGGGGAGACCCAGTACTTC. This chain connects TRBV29-1 to TRBJ2-5; maybe TRBD1 (7 bases). V was trimmed by 4 bases and J by 5 bases, leaving 11 bases between them. This CDR3 is 12 amino acids long. In germline, CDR1 is SQVTM, CDR2 ANQGSEA.